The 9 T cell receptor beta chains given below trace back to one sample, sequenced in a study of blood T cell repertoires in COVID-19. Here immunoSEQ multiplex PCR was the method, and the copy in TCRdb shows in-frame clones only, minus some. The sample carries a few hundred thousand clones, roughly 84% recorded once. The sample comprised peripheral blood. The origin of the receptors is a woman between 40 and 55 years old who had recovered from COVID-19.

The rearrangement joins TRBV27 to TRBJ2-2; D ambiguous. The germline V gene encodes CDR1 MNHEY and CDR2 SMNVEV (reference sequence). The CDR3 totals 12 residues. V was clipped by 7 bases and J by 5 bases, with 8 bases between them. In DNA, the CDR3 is TGTGCCAGCATAAGCGTAACCGGGGAGCTGTTTTTT. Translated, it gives CASISVTGELFF.

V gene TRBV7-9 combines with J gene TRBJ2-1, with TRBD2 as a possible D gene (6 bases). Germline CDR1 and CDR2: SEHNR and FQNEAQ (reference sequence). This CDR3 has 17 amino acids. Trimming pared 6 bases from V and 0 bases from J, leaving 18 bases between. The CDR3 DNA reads TGTGCCAGCAGGGACGGGACTGTTCGGAGCTCCTACAATGAGCAGTTCTTC. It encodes CASRDGTVRSSYNEQFF.

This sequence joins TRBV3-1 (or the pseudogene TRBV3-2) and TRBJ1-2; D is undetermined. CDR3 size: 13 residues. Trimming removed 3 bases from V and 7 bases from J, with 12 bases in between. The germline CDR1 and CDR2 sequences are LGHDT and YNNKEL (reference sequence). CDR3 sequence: CASSHTEWSGYTF. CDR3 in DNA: TGTGCCAGCAGCCACACGGAGTGGAGTGGCTACACCTTC.

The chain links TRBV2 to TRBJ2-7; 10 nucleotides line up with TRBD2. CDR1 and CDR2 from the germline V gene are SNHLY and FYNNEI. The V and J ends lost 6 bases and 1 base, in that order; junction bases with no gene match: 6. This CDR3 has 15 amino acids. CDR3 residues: CASRDPSGGSYEQYF. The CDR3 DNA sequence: TGTGCCAGCAGGGACCCTAGCGGGGGTTCCTACGAGCAGTACTTC. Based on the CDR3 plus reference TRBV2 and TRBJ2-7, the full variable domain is EPEVTQTPSHQVTQMGQEVILRCVPISNHLYFYWYRQILGQKVEFLVSFYNNEISEKSEIFDDQFSVERPDGSNFTLKIRSTKLEDSAMYFCASRDPSGGSYEQYFGPGTRLTVT.

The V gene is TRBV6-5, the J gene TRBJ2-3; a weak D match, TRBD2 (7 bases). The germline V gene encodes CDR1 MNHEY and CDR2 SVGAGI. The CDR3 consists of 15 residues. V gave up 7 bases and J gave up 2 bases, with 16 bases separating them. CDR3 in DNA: TGTGCCAGCACCCCTCGGGGGGCTTTCACAGATACGCAGTATTTT. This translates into CASTPRGAFTDTQYF.

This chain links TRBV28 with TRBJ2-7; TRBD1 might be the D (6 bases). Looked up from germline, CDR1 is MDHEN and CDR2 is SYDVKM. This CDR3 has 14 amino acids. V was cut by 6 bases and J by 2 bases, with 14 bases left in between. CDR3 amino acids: CASRERDTAYEQYF. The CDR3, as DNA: TGTGCCAGCAGGGAGAGGGACACAGCCTACGAGCAGTACTTC.

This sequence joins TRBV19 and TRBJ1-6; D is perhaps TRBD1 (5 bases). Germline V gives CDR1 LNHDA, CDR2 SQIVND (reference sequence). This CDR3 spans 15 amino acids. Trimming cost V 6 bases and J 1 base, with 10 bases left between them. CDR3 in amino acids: CASRRGESYNSPLHF. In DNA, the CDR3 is TGTGCCAGTAGACGGGGGGAGTCCTATAATTCACCCCTCCACTTT.

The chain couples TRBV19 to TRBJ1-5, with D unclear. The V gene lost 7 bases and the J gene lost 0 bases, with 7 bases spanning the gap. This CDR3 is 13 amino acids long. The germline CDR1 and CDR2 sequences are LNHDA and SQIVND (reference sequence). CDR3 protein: CASTLNSNQPQHF. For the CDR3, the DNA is TGTGCCAGTACCCTTAATAGCAATCAGCCCCAGCATTTT.

The DNA for the CDR3 is TGTGCCAGCAGCCGAGGGACAGGGGCCTACGAGCAGTACTTC. Encoded protein: CASSRGTGAYEQYF. This chain joins TRBV7-9 and TRBJ2-7, with 10 bases identical to TRBD1. Trimming cost V 5 bases and J 2 bases; bases outside gene matches: 3. CDR1 and CDR2 from the germline V gene are SEHNR and FQNEAQ (reference sequence). This CDR3 spans 14 amino acids.